The clone carrying this TCR beta chain was picked up a small number of times. Data came from immunoSEQ multiplex PCR; TCRdb stores just in-frame clones and leaves some out. The table has 95,000 to 100,000 clones, less than 85% seen once; the top ten hold approximately 22%. The data originate from a study of blood T cell repertoires in COVID-19. Study-level information: Samples taken during acute and convalescent COVID-19 were collected in the United States, Italy and Spain.

The CDR3 loop spans 13 amino acids. Trimming shortened V by 6 bases and J by 1 base, and 9 bases separated the two germline ends. This receptor was obtained from a human donor in a cohort sampled during active COVID-19. The rearrangement uses TRBV12-3 or TRBV12-4 and TRBJ1-1; D remains unclear. The sequencing input was peripheral blood. The CDR3: CASRPGGNTEAFF. CDR3 nucleotides: TGTGCCAGCAGGCCGGGAGGGAACACTGAAGCTTTCTTT.